The sequence of this TCR beta chain was determined in a study of T cells in Graves' hyperthyroidism and ophthalmopathy. Study-wide points: Ophthalmopathy stood apart from stable hyperthyroidism in a 13 V-J model.

CDR1 SEHNR and CDR2 FQNEAQ come from the germline V gene (reference sequence). The CDR3 extends over 14 amino acids. Between the trimmed V and J ends, which lost 5 bases and 3 bases, there was a span of 11 bases. On this clonotype: The target antigen is unknown.

RNA transcripts yielded amplified TCR beta CDR3 regions. The HTBI primer set drove a first-round RT-PCR of the TCR CDR3. MiXCR, applied by TCRdb to the multiplex PCR reads, yields one record per CDR3 protein. The table has about 720,000 distinct CDR3 sequences, under 20% seen once. These patients, aged 18 to 65, had recently diagnosed hyperthyroidism lasting under 2 months. The blood sample predates any ophthalmopathy symptoms, coming from first hyperthyroidism diagnosis. The chain recombines TRBV7-9 with TRBJ1-5; D is unclear. This receptor was identified in a woman in her fifties or sixties with Graves' hyperthyroidism that later progressed to Graves' ophthalmopathy. Sequenced: blood. The DNA of the CDR3 is TGTGCCAGCAGCCCCGGGAGTGACAATCAGCCCCAGCATTTT. Translated, it gives CASSPGSDNQPQHF.